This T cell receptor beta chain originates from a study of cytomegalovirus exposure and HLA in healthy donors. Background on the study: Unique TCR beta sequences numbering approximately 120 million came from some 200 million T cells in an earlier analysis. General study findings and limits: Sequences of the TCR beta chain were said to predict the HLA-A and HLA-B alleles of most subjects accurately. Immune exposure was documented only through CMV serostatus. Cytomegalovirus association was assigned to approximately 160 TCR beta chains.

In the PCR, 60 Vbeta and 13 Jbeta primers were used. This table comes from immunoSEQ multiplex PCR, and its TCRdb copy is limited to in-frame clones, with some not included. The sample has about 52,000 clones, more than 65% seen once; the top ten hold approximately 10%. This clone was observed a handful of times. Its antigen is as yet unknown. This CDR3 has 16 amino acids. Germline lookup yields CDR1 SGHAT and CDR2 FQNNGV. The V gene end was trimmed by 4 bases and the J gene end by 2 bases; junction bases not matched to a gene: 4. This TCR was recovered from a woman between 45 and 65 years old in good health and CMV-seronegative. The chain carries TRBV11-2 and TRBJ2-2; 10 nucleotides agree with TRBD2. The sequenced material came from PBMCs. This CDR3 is CASSSLAGGNTGELFF. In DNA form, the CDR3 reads TGTGCCAGCAGCTCATTAGCGGGGGGTAACACCGGGGAGCTGTTTTTT. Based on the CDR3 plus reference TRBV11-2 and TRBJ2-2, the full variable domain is EAGVAQSPRYKIIEKRQSVAFWCNPISGHATLYWYQQILGQGPKLLIQFQNNGVVDDSQLPKDRFSAERLKGVDSTLKIQPAKLEDSAVYLCASSSLAGGNTGELFFGEGSRLTVL.